Shown below are 16 T cell receptor beta chains from a single sample sequenced in a study of Ad26.COV2.S vaccination and SARS-CoV-2 variants. Repertoires were generated with immunoSEQ multiplex PCR, while TCRdb's copy carries only in-frame clones and drops some. Of some 400,000 clones listed, approximately 90% were seen once; the top ten hold 1.5% to 2%. This sample's treatment: approximately 18 received Ad26.COV2.S at low or high dose, single or two shots; roughly five received placebo; per-sample allocation not given. At day 63 after the first vaccine or placebo injection, samples were drawn. The material sequenced was peripheral blood, taken in a trial of Ad26.COV2.S vaccine versus placebo. The receptors come from a person between 18 and 65 years old who received the Ad26.COV2.S COVID-19 vaccine or a placebo.

The rearrangement joins TRBV15 to TRBJ1-4; D may be TRBD1 (6 bases). The length of the CDR3 is 16 residues. V shed 0 bases and J shed 2 bases, with 10 bases lying between them. Germline-derived CDR1 and CDR2 are LNHNV and YYDKDF (reference sequence). The CDR3 DNA is TGTGCCACCAGCAGAGATCACAGGGACACTAATGAAAAACTGTTTTTT. It translates to CATSRDHRDTNEKLFF.

V gene TRBV12-3 or TRBV12-4 combines with J gene TRBJ2-5; D perhaps matches TRBD2 (5 bases). This CDR3 spans 12 amino acids. Trimming took 4 bases from V and 5 from J, leaving 8 bases between them. The CDR3 DNA sequence: TGTGCCAGCAGTTGGCGCGGGGAGACCCAGTACTTC. Residues: CASSWRGETQYF.

The chain uses TRBV3-1 (or the pseudogene TRBV3-2) and TRBJ2-4, with 11 bases that match TRBD2. Losses at the gene ends were 4 bases for V and 2 bases for J; bases not matched to a gene: 13. Germline loops: CDR1 LGHDT, CDR2 YNNKEL (reference sequence). This CDR3 has 19 amino acids. CDR3: CASSPGQVAGGLTKNIQYF. The CDR3 nucleotides are TGTGCCAGCAGCCCAGGACAGGTAGCGGGAGGGTTGACCAAAAACATTCAGTACTTC.

DNA of the CDR3: TGTGCCAGCAGTTCGACGGACAGGAGGGATGCTTTCTTT. Its translation: CASSSTDRRDAFF. The rearrangement uses TRBV6-2 or TRBV6-3 and TRBJ1-1; 7 bases map to TRBD1. The germline V gene encodes CDR1 MNHEY and CDR2 SVGEGT. CDR3 size: 13 residues. The ends lost 4 bases at V and 11 bases at J; junction bases unmatched: 10.

The rearrangement links TRBV5-1 to TRBJ2-3; D possibly corresponds to TRBD2 (6 bases). V shed 0 bases and J shed 1 base, with 9 bases lying between them. CDR1 and CDR2 (germline): SGHRS, YFSETQ. The length of the CDR3 is 15 residues. The CDR3 here is CASSLGDSRTDTQYF. CDR3 nucleotides: TGCGCCAGCAGCTTGGGGGACTCCCGCACAGATACGCAGTATTTT.

The chain employs TRBV23-1 and TRBJ2-1; TRBD1 matches 8 bases. TRBV23-1 is annotated as an ORF whose role is uncertain. The CDR3 is 14 residues long. Germline trimming cut 7 bases from V and 7 bases from J; bases unmatched to any gene: 9. Written as DNA, the CDR3 is TGCGCCAGCAATCCCAGACAGGGGAGGAATGAGCAGTTCTTC. It specifies CASNPRQGRNEQFF.

The CDR3 coding sequence is TGTGCCAGCAGTTTGGGAGGCGGGCGAGAGTTCTTC. This gives the protein CASSLGGGREFF. The rearrangement links TRBV28 to TRBJ2-1; the D gene is possibly TRBD2 (6 bases). Germline V CDR1 and CDR2: MDHEN, SYDVKM. The V end lost 3 bases, the J end lost 14 bases, and 14 bases lay between the germline ends. This CDR3 has 12 residues. The variable domain in full, completed from reference TRBV28 and TRBJ2-1, reads DVKVTQSSRYLVKRTGEKVFLECVQDMDHENMFWYRQDPGLGLRLIYFSYDVKMKEKGDIPEGYSVSREKKERFSLILESASTNQTSMYLCASSLGGGREFFGPGTRLTVL.

This chain links TRBV19 with TRBJ2-1; 8 bases align to TRBD2. Germline CDR1 is LNHDA and CDR2 is SQIVND (reference sequence). V dropped 6 bases and J dropped 6; count of bases not matched to a gene: 10. The CDR3 has 15 residues. The DNA for the CDR3 is TGTGCCAGTAGCTTGGATCCGAGCGGGAGCAATGAGCAGTTCTTC. Translation: CASSLDPSGSNEQFF.

This rearrangement joins TRBV5-1 to TRBJ2-3; D perhaps matches TRBD2 (6 bases). The ends were cut back, 2 bases at V and 6 bases at J, with 16 bases in the middle. From germline, CDR1 is SGHRS and CDR2 YFSETQ. The length of the CDR3 is 15 residues. This chain's CDR3 is CASSFWTGEGDTQYF. The CDR3 DNA reads as TGCGCCAGCAGCTTTTGGACGGGAGAAGGGGATACGCAGTATTTT.

The chain combines TRBV28 with TRBJ2-7; TRBD1 is a possible D gene (6 bases). Germline-derived CDR1 and CDR2 are MDHEN and SYDVKM. The CDR3 spans 13 residues. Trimming shortened V by 3 bases and J by 5 bases, and 11 bases separated the two germline ends. The CDR3 coding sequence is TGTGCCAGCAGTTTTCTGGGGGCGGACGAGCAGTACTTC. As protein: CASSFLGADEQYF.

The rearrangement links TRBV19 to TRBJ1-5; D is possibly TRBD1 (6 bases). The ends were cut back, 6 bases at V and 2 bases at J, with 17 bases in the middle. Germline V gene data show CDR1 as LNHDA and CDR2 as SQIVND (reference sequence). The CDR3 contains 16 residues. DNA of the CDR3: TGTGCCAGTAGCCACCCGCGGGGGCAGGGCAATCAGCCCCAGCATTTT. Translation gives CASSHPRGQGNQPQHF.

The J gene is TRBJ1-5, the V gene TRBV4-3, with D perhaps TRBD1 (5 bases). V was pared by 2 bases and J by 2 bases, with 10 bases between. This CDR3 has 15 amino acids. CDR1 LGHNA and CDR2 YSLEER come from the germline V gene. In DNA, the CDR3 is TGCGCCAGCAGCCAACGGATAGGGGGCAATCAGCCCCAGCATTTT. Encoded protein: CASSQRIGGNQPQHF.

The J gene is TRBJ2-7, the V gene TRBV10-2, with TRBD1 matching 9 bases. The length of the CDR3 is 13 residues. The V gene end was trimmed by 6 bases and the J gene end by 4 bases; junction bases not matched to a gene: 4. The germline V gene has CDR1 WSHSY and CDR2 SAAADI. The CDR3 bases are TGCGCCAGCAGCGGGACAGGGCCTTACGAGCAGTACTTC. This codes for CASSGTGPYEQYF.

In its sample, this clone was seen once. This chain connects TRBV6-5 to TRBJ2-7; D could derive from TRBD1 or TRBD2 (5 bases each). Per the germline V gene, CDR1 is MNHEY and CDR2 is SVGAGI. The CDR3 totals 15 residues. The ends were cut back, 1 base at V and 0 bases at J, with 10 bases in the middle. CDR3 coding DNA: TGTGCCAGCAGTTACTTCGGGACCAACTCCTACGAGCAGTACTTC. It encodes CASSYFGTNSYEQYF.

The chain couples TRBV19 to TRBJ2-7; no clear D. CDR3 length: 15 residues. V lost 0 bases to trimming and J lost 4 bases, with 13 bases between them. The germline gives CDR1 LNHDA, CDR2 SQIVND (reference sequence). DNA of the CDR3: TGTGCCAGTAGTATAGAAGGCGGAGTAGTATACGAGCAGTACTTC. It encodes CASSIEGGVVYEQYF.

This chain joins TRBV14 and TRBJ2-5; no clear D. The CDR3 length is 15 residues. Germline assignment: CDR1 SGHDN and CDR2 FVKESK. The V and J ends lost 0 bases and 2 bases respectively, with 10 bases between them. The CDR3 sequence: CASSQDYSAQETQYF. The DNA for the CDR3 is TGTGCCAGCAGCCAAGATTATTCCGCACAAGAGACCCAGTACTTC.